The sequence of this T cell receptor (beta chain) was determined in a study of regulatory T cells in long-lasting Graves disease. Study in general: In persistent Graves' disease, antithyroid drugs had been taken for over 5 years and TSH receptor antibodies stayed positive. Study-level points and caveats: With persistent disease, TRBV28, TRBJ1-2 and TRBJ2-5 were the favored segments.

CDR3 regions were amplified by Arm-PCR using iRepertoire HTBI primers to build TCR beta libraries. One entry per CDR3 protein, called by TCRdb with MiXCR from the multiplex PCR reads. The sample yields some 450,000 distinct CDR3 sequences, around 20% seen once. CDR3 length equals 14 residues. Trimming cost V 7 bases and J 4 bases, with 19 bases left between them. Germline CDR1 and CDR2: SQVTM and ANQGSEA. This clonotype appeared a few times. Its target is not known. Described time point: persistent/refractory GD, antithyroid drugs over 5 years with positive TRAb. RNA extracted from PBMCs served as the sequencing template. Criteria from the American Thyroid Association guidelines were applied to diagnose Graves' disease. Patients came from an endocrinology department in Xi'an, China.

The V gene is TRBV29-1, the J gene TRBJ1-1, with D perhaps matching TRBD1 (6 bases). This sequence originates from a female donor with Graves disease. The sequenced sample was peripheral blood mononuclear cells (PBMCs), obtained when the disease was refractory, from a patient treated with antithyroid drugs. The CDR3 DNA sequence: TGCAGCGCACCTTGGGGCAGGGGATCCACTGAAGCTTTCTTT. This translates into CSAPWGRGSTEAFF.